This TCR beta chain is from a study of beta chain features in type 1 diabetes. Study observations and caveats: Across all four CD4+ subsets, people with type 1 diabetes showed modestly shorter TCRB CDR3s.

Expressed TCRB transcripts were sequenced after all isolated RNA was converted to cDNA. Data came from immunoSEQ multiplex PCR; TCRdb stores just in-frame clones and leaves some out. The sample includes about 280,000 clones, about 15% of them seen just once. V lost 4 bases to trimming and J lost 0 bases, with 7 bases between them. The CDR3 is 12 residues long. Germline assignment: CDR1 GTSNPN and CDR2 SVGIG (reference sequence). The table lists this clone with a few counts. Its specificity is unknown. The sequence was obtained from a young man with type 1 diabetes. Specimen: naive CD4+ T cells from blood. The chain couples TRBV30 to TRBJ2-7; D is undetermined. CDR3: CAWNYFSYEQYF. As DNA, the CDR3 is TGTGCCTGGAATTACTTCTCCTACGAGCAGTACTTC.